This T cell receptor (beta chain) appears in the sequencing data of a study of CD8 T cells in Susac syndrome. The CDR3 runs 17 residues. V lost 5 bases to trimming and J lost 0 bases, with 20 bases between them. Germline-derived CDR1 and CDR2 are MNHNS and SASEGT. RNA, at about 0.45 to 1 ug, was reverse transcribed with random hexamers. TCRdb processed the immunoSEQ multiplex PCR reads anew with MiXCR; each CDR3 protein has one entry. The sample comprises some 300,000 distinct CDR3 sequences, about 88% of which are singletons, and around 0.2% rests with the top ten. The specimen was CD8+ T cells from PBMCs. This sequence was found in a human donor with multiple sclerosis. The chain joins TRBV6-1 to TRBJ2-7; possible D gene TRBD1, 6 bases. The CDR3 DNA reads as TGTGCCAGCAGTCTGGGCTTCAAGGGGGATAGCTCCTACGAGCAGTACTTC. Translation gives CASSLGFKGDSSYEQYF.